The text below deals with one TCR beta chain. Its antigen is not known. The data originate from a study of cytomegalovirus exposure and HLA in healthy donors. General study findings and limits: When analyzed later, a missense DCLRE1C variant was found to be linked to TCR beta V- and J-gene trimming. The authors later found most CMV-associated TCR beta chains appeared HLA-restricted. TCR beta V segments were, for the most part, productive about 87% or about 30% of the time in an earlier analysis. Most likely, a cluster of highly shared sequence variants arose as a sequencing artifact.

It was with 60 Vbeta and 13 Jbeta primers that the PCR ran. Sequencing was performed with immunoSEQ multiplex PCR; in TCRdb, only in-frame clones are kept and a portion is missing. This table has 150,000 to 180,000 clones, 70% to 80% appearing once. V lost 0 bases, J lost 5 bases, and 11 bases lay in between. Germline V gene data show CDR1 as SQVTM and CDR2 as ANQGSEA. This CDR3 spans 14 amino acids. Sequencing was done on a sample of PBMCs. The chain joins TRBV29-1 to TRBJ2-1; D is uncertain. The sequence came from a man aged 25 to 40 in good health and CMV-seronegative. CDR3 DNA: TGCAGCGTTGAAGATAACAGCTACAACAATGAGCAGTTCTTC. This codes for CSVEDNSYNNEQFF.